One sample yielded the 26 T cell receptor beta chains listed below, sequenced in a study of blood T cell repertoires in COVID-19 (dated by TCRdb to 2018 to 2021). Library preparation employed the immunoSEQ multiplex PCR assay. Entries here come from immuneACCESS through TCRdb and include only in-frame sequences with V and J called. Some clones fail to appear in such tables; in the studies checked, an unresolved V gene covers under half of the shortfall, and the cause of the remainder is unknown. Across this sample there are fewer than 150,000 clones, with 70% to 90% seen only once. Under 3% of the sample comes from the top ten. Sequenced sample: peripheral blood. The receptors shown here come from a man aged 50 to 59 with acute or convalescent COVID-19.

This clone was recorded a few times. The chain links TRBV4-1 to TRBJ2-7, with a weak D call TRBD1 (5 bases). The CDR3 extends over 14 amino acids. Germline assignment: CDR1 MGHRA and CDR2 YSYEKL. V lost 4 bases, J lost 0 bases, and 10 bases lay in between. Here the CDR3 reads CASSPDINSYEQYF. The CDR3 DNA follows: TGCGCCAGCAGCCCGGACATAAACTCCTACGAGCAGTACTTC.

The genes are TRBV5-4 and TRBJ1-2, with D possibly matching TRBD1 (6 bases). Per the germline V gene, CDR1 is SGHNT and CDR2 is YYREEE (reference sequence). There are 12 residues in the CDR3. Trimming cost V 4 bases and J 4 bases, with 8 bases left between them. The DNA for the CDR3 is TGTGCCAGCAGCCCGGACAGCTATGGCTACACCTTC. Translating it yields CASSPDSYGYTF.

The V and J genes are TRBV19 and TRBJ1-5; TRBD1 agrees at 9 bases. The germline V gene has CDR1 LNHDA and CDR2 SQIVND (reference sequence). With 6 bases clipped from V and 7 bases from J, the junction kept 10 bases outside the gene matches. The CDR3 is 15 residues long. CDR3 protein: CASSRGTGPTQPQHF. CDR3 DNA sequence: TGTGCCAGTAGCAGGGGGACAGGGCCGACACAGCCCCAGCATTTT.

This clone was found once. This chain connects TRBV25-1 to TRBJ2-7; possible D gene TRBD1, 5 bases. This CDR3 contains 15 residues. V lost 4 bases to trimming and J lost 3 bases, with 16 bases between them. Germline CDR1 MGHDK, CDR2 SYGVNS. The CDR3 here is CASSGFRGSHYEQYF. The CDR3 coding sequence is TGTGCCAGCAGTGGATTTAGGGGATCACACTACGAGCAGTACTTC.

The CDR3 DNA reads as TGCAGTGCTAGTGACTCCCGGGGGGACCCCTACAATGAGCAGTTCTTC. Protein sequence: CSASDSRGDPYNEQFF. The V call is TRBV20-1, the J call TRBJ2-1; 7 bases align to TRBD2. This CDR3 contains 16 residues. Germline lookup yields CDR1 DFQATT and CDR2 SNEGSKA (reference sequence). V was clipped by 3 bases and J by 2 bases; unmatched bases: 10.

In DNA, the CDR3 is TGTGCCTGGAGTGACGACCCGGGACAGGGGGGAAAACTGTTTTTT. Translating it yields CAWSDDPGQGGKLFF. V gene TRBV30 combines with J gene TRBJ1-4; 11 bases map to TRBD1. Germline lookup yields CDR1 GTSNPN and CDR2 SVGIG (reference sequence). V lost 1 base and J lost 10; bases outside the gene matches: 8. The CDR3 is made up of 15 amino acids.

The chain couples TRBV19 to TRBJ2-5; 12 positions match TRBD1. J was trimmed by 2 bases and V by 5 bases; bases with no gene match: 9. There are 17 residues in the CDR3. CDR1 is LNHDA and CDR2 is SQIVND in the germline V gene (reference sequence). The CDR3 sequence: CASSPGQGAAGQETQYF. CDR3 sequence (DNA): TGTGCCAGTAGTCCGGGACAGGGGGCGGCAGGGCAAGAGACCCAGTACTTC.

V usage is TRBV5-6 and J usage is TRBJ2-7; 7 bases match TRBD1. Germline CDR1 SGHDT, CDR2 YYEEEE. V shed 4 bases, J shed 3 bases, and the junction held 4 bases outside the gene matches. This CDR3 spans 13 amino acids. CDR3: CASSGQDNYEQYF. The CDR3, as DNA: TGTGCCAGCAGCGGACAGGATAACTACGAGCAGTACTTC.

The CDR3 sequence is CASSPDSSGANVLTF. The DNA for the CDR3 is TGTGCCAGCAGCCCGGACAGCTCTGGGGCCAACGTCCTGACTTTC. This rearrangement joins TRBV4-2 to TRBJ2-6; D may be TRBD1 (6 bases). Germline lookup yields CDR1 LGHNA and CDR2 YNFKEQ. The CDR3 is made up of 15 amino acids. V lost 4 bases to trimming and J lost 0 bases, with 7 bases between them.

V and J are TRBV6-5 and TRBJ1-1, with a possible D match to TRBD1 (5 bases). The CDR3 contains 15 residues. Between the trimmed V and J ends, which lost 8 bases and 0 bases, there was a span of 16 bases. Germline V CDR1 and CDR2: MNHEY, SVGAGI. The CDR3 coding sequence is TGTGCCAGCTCTCCCTCAGCGGGGGTGAACACTGAAGCTTTCTTT. Its translation is CASSPSAGVNTEAFF.

This clone showed up just a few times. No conserved phenylalanine or tryptophan is present at the end of the CDR3, so a read error is the likely explanation. No DNA is shown, since the ends of the CDR3 on it are uncertain; the CDR3 is the one TCRdb lists. V and J are TRBV28 and TRBJ1-1; the DNA was not used to check the table's D call, TRBD1. CDR1 MDHEN and CDR2 SYDVKM come from the germline V gene. The CDR3 adds up to 16 amino acids, both ends counted. CDR3 residues: CASSFPRGQAERRMLL.

This clone was detected only once. The rearrangement links TRBV2 to TRBJ2-1; 9 bases line up with TRBD2. The junction had 10 bases not matched to a gene; V was cut back by 11 bases and J by 8 bases. CDR1 SNHLY and CDR2 FYNNEI come from the germline V gene. This CDR3 is 13 amino acids long. The CDR3 bases are TGTGCCGGTTGGCGGGAGGGCCAGGATGAGCAGTTCTTC. The encoded protein is CAGWREGQDEQFF.

The chain couples TRBV5-1 to TRBJ1-2; D is unresolved. Per germline, CDR1 SGHRS and CDR2 YFSETQ. V lost 0 bases to trimming and J lost 6 bases, with 9 bases between them. CDR3 size: 13 residues. In DNA form, the CDR3 reads TGCGCCAGCAGCTTGGGTCAGGCCGATGGCTACACCTTC. Translation: CASSLGQADGYTF.

The chain has TRBV6-5 and TRBJ2-7, with 7 bases lining up with TRBD1. The V gene end was trimmed by 5 bases and the J gene end by 0 bases; junction bases not matched to a gene: 7. CDR1 is MNHEY, CDR2 SVGAGI, per germline. This CDR3 contains 15 residues. CDR3 nucleotide sequence: TGTGCCAGCAGTAGGGACAGCAACCCCTCCTACGAGCAGTACTTC. Its protein is CASSRDSNPSYEQYF.

This rearrangement joins TRBV30 to TRBJ2-1; weak D call: TRBD1 (5 bases). V lost 4 bases and J 4 bases, leaving 20 bases between the germline ends. CDR3 length: 16 residues. Germline assignment: CDR1 GTSNPN and CDR2 SVGIG (reference sequence). CDR3 protein: CAWKGPTALRYNEQFF. The CDR3 bases are TGTGCCTGGAAAGGCCCGACAGCCCTCAGATACAATGAGCAGTTCTTC.

The rearrangement uses TRBV7-3 and TRBJ2-1; possible D gene TRBD2, 6 bases. The CDR3 has 13 amino acids. V dropped 2 bases and J dropped 7 bases, with 9 bases sitting between them. The germline gives CDR1 SGHTA, CDR2 FQGTGA. For the CDR3, the DNA is TGTGCCAGCAGCTTATTTCGGGGGAATGAGCAGTTCTTC. Translating it yields CASSLFRGNEQFF.

This chain connects TRBV7-9 to TRBJ2-2; 15 positions match TRBD2. Germline V gene sequence: CDR1 SEHNR, CDR2 FQNEAQ (reference sequence). This CDR3 contains 17 residues. Losses at the gene ends were 1 base for V and 6 bases for J; bases not matched to a gene: 3. Here the CDR3 reads CASSLEGTSGRPGELFF. DNA for the CDR3: TGTGCCAGCAGCTTAGAGGGGACTAGCGGGAGGCCCGGGGAGCTGTTTTTT.

The CDR3 bases are TGTGCCCTGGACATGACTAGCACAGATACGCAGTATTTT. Amino acids: CALDMTSTDTQYF. The chain is built from TRBV30 and TRBJ2-3, with D perhaps TRBD1 (5 bases). Deletions cut 8 bases from V and 0 bases from J, with 12 bases between. CDR3 length: 13 amino acids. Germline CDR1 and CDR2: GTSNPN and SVGIG (reference sequence).

CDR3 amino acids: CASSLGTGAISPLHF. Here the CDR3 DNA reads TGTGCCAGCAGCCTCGGGACAGGGGCAATTTCACCCCTCCACTTT. The V gene is TRBV3-1 (or the pseudogene TRBV3-2), the J gene TRBJ1-6, with 10 bases aligning to TRBD1. From germline, CDR1 is LGHDT and CDR2 YNNKEL (reference sequence). The length of the CDR3 is 15 residues. V dropped 4 bases and J dropped 9; count of bases not matched to a gene: 6.

The rearrangement uses TRBV6-5 and TRBJ2-1, with TRBD1 matching 9 bases. In germline, CDR1 is MNHEY, CDR2 SVGAGI. V was pared by 5 bases and J by 5 bases, with 4 bases of the junction left unmatched. CDR3 length: 14 residues. The CDR3 protein is CASSTWTGDNEQFF. CDR3 coding DNA: TGTGCCAGCAGTACTTGGACAGGGGACAATGAGCAGTTCTTC.

This sequence joins TRBV6-1 and TRBJ2-5; TRBD2 might be the D (5 bases). Germline values: CDR1 MNHNS, CDR2 SASEGT. CDR3 length: 13 residues. The V and J ends lost 1 base and 4 bases respectively, with 7 bases between them. The CDR3 is CASSEGSGETQYF. Here the CDR3 DNA reads TGTGCCAGCAGTGAAGGGAGCGGAGAGACCCAGTACTTC.

In DNA form, the CDR3 reads TGTGCCAGCAGCTTACAGGGCCAAAATCAGCCCCAGCATTTT. Amino acid sequence: CASSLQGQNQPQHF. This rearrangement joins TRBV7-9 to TRBJ1-5, with a tentative D call TRBD1 (5 bases). In germline, CDR1 is SEHNR, CDR2 FQNEAQ (reference sequence). V shed 2 bases and J shed 4 bases, with 9 bases lying between them. The CDR3 has 14 residues.

This clone has just a few counts. CDR3 region: CASSIDGQGMVYGYTF. DNA of the CDR3: TGTGCCAGTAGTATTGATGGCCAGGGCATGGTCTATGGCTACACCTTC. The chain combines TRBV19 with TRBJ1-2, with a tentative D call TRBD1 (5 bases). The germline CDR1 and CDR2 sequences are LNHDA and SQIVND (reference sequence). The CDR3 has 16 amino acids. V lost 3 bases and J lost 4, with 18 bases in between.

Turning to this clone: Other DNA sequences in the same sample also yield this CDR3. The J gene is TRBJ2-1, the V gene TRBV14, with TRBD2 as a possible D gene (5 bases). V lost 1 base, J lost 1 base, and 8 bases lay in between. The CDR3 is made up of 15 amino acids. Germline CDR1 reads SGHDN; CDR2 reads FVKESK. In nucleotides, the CDR3 is TGTGCCAGCAGCCAAGTGAGCGGATCCTACAATGAGCAGTTCTTC. It is translated as CASSQVSGSYNEQFF.

The rearrangement joins TRBV6-1 to TRBJ2-1; no clear D gene. Trimming took off 0 bases at V and 3 bases at J, with 9 bases between the two ends. The CDR3 loop spans 15 amino acids. Germline lookup yields CDR1 MNHNS and CDR2 SASEGT. CDR3 sequence: CASSEAQASYNEQFF. The CDR3 nucleotides read TGTGCCAGCAGTGAAGCGCAAGCTAGCTACAATGAGCAGTTCTTC.

The chain uses TRBV2 and TRBJ1-5, with 7 positions matching TRBD1. V trimming: 4 bases; J trimming: 0 bases; junction bases outside the gene matches: 3. CDR3 length: 15 residues. Germline V CDR1 and CDR2: SNHLY, FYNNEI. CDR3 protein: CASSAGTVSNQPQHF. The CDR3, as DNA: TGTGCCAGCAGTGCCGGGACAGTTAGCAATCAGCCCCAGCATTTT.